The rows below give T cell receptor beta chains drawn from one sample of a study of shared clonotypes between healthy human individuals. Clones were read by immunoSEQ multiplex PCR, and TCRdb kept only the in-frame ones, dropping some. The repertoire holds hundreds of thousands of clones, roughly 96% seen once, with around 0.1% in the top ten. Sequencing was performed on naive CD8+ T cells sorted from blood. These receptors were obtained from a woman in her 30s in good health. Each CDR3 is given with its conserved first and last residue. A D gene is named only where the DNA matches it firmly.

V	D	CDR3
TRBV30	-	CAWKEAGRREQYF
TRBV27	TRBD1	CASRPGGSGEKLFF
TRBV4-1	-	CASSQVGDLNTEAFF
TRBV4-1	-	CASSQVGGSANYGYTF
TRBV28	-	CASSLPRTLSYEQYF
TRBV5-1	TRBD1	CASSQRGQGAIYEQYF
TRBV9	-	CASSPEGFSGNTIYF
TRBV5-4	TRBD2	CASSLVPSGYQETQYF
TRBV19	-	CASSIVGRPNTEAFF
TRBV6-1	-	CASRNRTWRYGYTF
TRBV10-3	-	CAISESIFRGYEQYF
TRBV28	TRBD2	CASSPQPRLAGGYQETQYF
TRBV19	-	CASSIGAGGASSAYEQYF
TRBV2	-	CASSDGSGNTIYF
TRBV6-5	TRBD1	CASSYLPPGQIYEQYF
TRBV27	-	CASSSGGRNTGELFF
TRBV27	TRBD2	CASSLAGGPYEQYF
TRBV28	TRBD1	CASSSGTVSSGANVLTF
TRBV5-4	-	CASSLGHADYEQYF
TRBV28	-	CASSIQGWETQYF
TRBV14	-	CASSHRGFDIANYGYTF
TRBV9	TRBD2	CASSVSPSGIYEQYF
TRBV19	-	CASSIGGDNEQFF
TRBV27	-	CASSLTIGFGRGGSQPQHF
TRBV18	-	CASSLLGTLQEDYGYTF
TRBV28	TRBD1	CASSWGTGYQPQHF
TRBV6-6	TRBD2	CASSERTSGPNEQFF
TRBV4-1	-	CASSQVEGATEAFF
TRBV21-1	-	CASIPLGPRTDDEQYF
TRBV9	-	CASSASDGDIQYF
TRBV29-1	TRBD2	CSVAAGGPNEQFF
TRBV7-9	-	CASGPYSFPYTPYEQYF
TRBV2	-	CASSEGGLYEQYF
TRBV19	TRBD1	CASSLWTGVYNEQFF
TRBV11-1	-	CASSLHLGRPDDNEQFF
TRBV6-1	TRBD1	CASSTGQGDSSEQYF
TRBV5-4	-	CASSRGGNNQPQHF
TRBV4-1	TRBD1	CASSQRPGQGNQPQHF
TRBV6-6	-	CASSYSSTGGDGYTF
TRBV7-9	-	CATLVSSYEQYF
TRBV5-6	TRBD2	CASSSRLAGAGELFF
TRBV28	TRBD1	CASRSRDRDEQYF
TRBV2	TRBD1	CASSVQGTSFTEKLFF
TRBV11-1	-	CASSLDGQNTGELFF
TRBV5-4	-	CASSLEVGGGTEAFF
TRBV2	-	CASSEAYTVYGYTF
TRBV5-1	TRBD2	CASSPLLAGERLSYNEQFF
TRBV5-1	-	CASSPFFGENTEAFF
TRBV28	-	CASRAQSGNLNYGYTF
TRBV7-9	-	CASSLVQTTYPGYTF
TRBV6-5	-	CASSYLDSHEQYF
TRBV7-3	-	CASSLTGFSTDTQYF
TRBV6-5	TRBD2	CASRLFLAGSAEQYF
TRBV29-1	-	CSVEAGGTDTQYF
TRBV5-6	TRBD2	CASSRTSGRGYEQYF
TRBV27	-	CASRDSTDTQYF
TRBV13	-	CASSLRTGGETQYF
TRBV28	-	CASSLFAGIYGYTF
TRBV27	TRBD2	CASSLVASGSLAKAKNIQYF